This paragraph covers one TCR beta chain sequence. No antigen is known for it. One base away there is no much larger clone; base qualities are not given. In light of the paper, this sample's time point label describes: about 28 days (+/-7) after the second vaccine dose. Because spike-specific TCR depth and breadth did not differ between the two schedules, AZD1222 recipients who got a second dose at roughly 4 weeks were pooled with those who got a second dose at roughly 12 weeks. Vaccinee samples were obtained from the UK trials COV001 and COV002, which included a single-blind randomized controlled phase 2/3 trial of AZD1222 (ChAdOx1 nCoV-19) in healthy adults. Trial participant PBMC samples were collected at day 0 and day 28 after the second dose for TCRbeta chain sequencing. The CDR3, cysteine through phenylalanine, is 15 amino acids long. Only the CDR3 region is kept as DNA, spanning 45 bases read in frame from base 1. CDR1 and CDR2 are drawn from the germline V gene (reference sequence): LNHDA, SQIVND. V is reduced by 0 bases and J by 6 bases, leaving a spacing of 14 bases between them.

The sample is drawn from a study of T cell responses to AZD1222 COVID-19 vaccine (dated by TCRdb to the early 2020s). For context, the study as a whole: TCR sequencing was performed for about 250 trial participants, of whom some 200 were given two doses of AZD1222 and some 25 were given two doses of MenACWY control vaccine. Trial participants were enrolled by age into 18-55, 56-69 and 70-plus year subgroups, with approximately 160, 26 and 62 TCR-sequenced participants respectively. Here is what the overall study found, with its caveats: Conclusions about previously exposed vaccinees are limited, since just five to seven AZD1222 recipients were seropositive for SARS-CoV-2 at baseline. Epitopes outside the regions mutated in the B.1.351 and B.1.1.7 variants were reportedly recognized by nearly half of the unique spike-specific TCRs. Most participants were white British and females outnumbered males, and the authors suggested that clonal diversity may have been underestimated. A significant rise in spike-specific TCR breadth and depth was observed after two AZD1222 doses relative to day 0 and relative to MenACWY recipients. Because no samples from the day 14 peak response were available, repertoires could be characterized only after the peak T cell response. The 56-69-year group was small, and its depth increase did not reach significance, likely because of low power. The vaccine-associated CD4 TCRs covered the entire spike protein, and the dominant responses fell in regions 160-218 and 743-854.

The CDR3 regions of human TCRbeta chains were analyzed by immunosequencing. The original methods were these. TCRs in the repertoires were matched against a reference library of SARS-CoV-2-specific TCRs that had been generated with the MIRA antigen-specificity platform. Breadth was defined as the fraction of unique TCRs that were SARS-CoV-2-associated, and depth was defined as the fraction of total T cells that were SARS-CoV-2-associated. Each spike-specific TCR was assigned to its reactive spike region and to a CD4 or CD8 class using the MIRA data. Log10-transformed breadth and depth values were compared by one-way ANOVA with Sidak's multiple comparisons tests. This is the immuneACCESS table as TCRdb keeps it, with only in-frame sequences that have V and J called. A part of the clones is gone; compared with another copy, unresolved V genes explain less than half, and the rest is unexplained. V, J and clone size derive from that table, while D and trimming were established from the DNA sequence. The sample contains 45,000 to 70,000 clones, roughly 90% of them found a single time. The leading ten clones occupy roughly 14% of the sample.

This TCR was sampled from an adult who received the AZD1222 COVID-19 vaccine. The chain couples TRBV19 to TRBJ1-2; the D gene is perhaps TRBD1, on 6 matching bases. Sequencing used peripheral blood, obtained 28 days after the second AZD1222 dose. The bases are TGTGCCAGTAGTATAGATTGGTCAGGGGTGGATGGCTACACCTTC. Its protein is CASSIDWSGVDGYTF.